This is a list of T cell receptor beta chains from one sample in a study of OX40 agonist ivuxolimab in advanced cancers. Profiled with immunoSEQ multiplex PCR; TCRdb holds only in-frame clones, not every one. The table records some 65,000 clones, about nine tenths of them present only once. This specimen was CD4+ or CD8+ T cells sorted from blood, taken in a trial of the OX40 agonist ivuxolimab. The receptors were sampled from an adult with an advanced solid tumor such as melanoma, head and neck, liver or kidney cancer. The CDR3 runs from the conserved cysteine through the conserved F or W. A D gene is named only where the DNA matches it firmly. Only some rows state a clone size, as once, few, many or a class for expanded clones.

cdr3_length j_call clone_size d_call v_call cdr3_nt cdr3_aa
15 TRBJ1-2 NA TRBD1 TRBV6-5 TGTGCCAGCAGACCTGACAGGGAGCCTCTATATGGCTACACCTTC CASRPDREPLYGYTF
16 TRBJ1-5 NA NA TRBV18 TGTGCCAGCTCATCAACCCAGGACGGACCTAGGGGGCCCCAGCATTTT CASSSTQDGPRGPQHF
13 TRBJ2-1 NA TRBD2 TRBV29-1 TGCAGCGTTGCTAGCGGGGGGTACAATGAGCAGTTCTTC CSVASGGYNEQFF
15 TRBJ1-6 NA NA TRBV10-2 TGCGCCAGCAGTGAGTCGAGGATCGATAATTCACCCCTCCACTTT CASSESRIDNSPLHF
16 TRBJ2-7 NA NA TRBV6-5 TGTGCCAGCAGTTACTCGATTTTTGGCCGACGGGAGGAGCAGTACTTC CASSYSIFGRREEQYF
13 TRBJ2-7 NA NA TRBV6-1 TGTGCCAGCAGTGAAGCGGTGGGATACGGGCAGTACTTC CASSEAVGYGQYF
15 TRBJ1-6 once NA TRBV6-9 TGTGCCAGCAGTTTAGGCCGAGCCTCAGATTCGCCCCTCCACTTT CASSLGRASDSPLHF
14 TRBJ2-2 NA NA TRBV6-1 TGTGCCAGCAGTTTCTCCAGCTACACCGGGGAGCTGTTTTTT CASSFSSYTGELFF
14 TRBJ2-2 NA TRBD1 TRBV7-6 TGTGCCAGCAGCTTCTCACAGGGGACGGGGGAGCTGTTTTTT CASSFSQGTGELFF
13 TRBJ2-1 NA TRBD2 TRBV7-2 TGTGCCAGCAGCGGCGGGGGGATCAATGAGCAGTTCTTC CASSGGGINEQFF
14 TRBJ1-6 NA TRBD1 TRBV5-1 TGCGCCAGCAGAGAGGGACAGGGGAATTCACCCCTCCACTTT CASREGQGNSPLHF
13 TRBJ2-7 NA TRBD2 TRBV5-1 TGCGCCAGCAGCCCGGGGGGGCGATACGAGCAGTACTTC CASSPGGRYEQYF
16 TRBJ1-1 NA NA TRBV5-8 TGTGCCAGCAGCCGTCCCGGGACATTCATGAACACTGAAGCTTTCTTT CASSRPGTFMNTEAFF
12 TRBJ2-5 NA TRBD2 TRBV7-2 TGTGCCAGCAGGGAAGCGGGGGACTCCCAGTACTTC CASREAGDSQYF
18 TRBJ1-2 NA NA TRBV5-1 TGCGCCAGCAGCTTGGGTGTTCAGGGAAAACCAGCTAACTATGGCTACACCTTC CASSLGVQGKPANYGYTF
16 TRBJ2-2 NA TRBD2 TRBV2 TGTGCCAGCAGGGCCCCCGGGACTAGGGCAACCGGGGAGCTGTTTTTT CASRAPGTRATGELFF
15 TRBJ1-3 NA TRBD1 TRBV9 TGTGCCAGCAGCCTCGAAGGACAGGGGGCAGACACCATATATTTT CASSLEGQGADTIYF
12 TRBJ2-3 NA NA TRBV6-1 TGTGCCAGCAGACACCGCACAGATACGCAGTATTTT CASRHRTDTQYF
14 TRBJ1-2 NA TRBD1 TRBV11-2 TGTGCCAGCAGCCTTCCGGGACAGAACTATGGCTACACCTTC CASSLPGQNYGYTF